This T cell receptor beta chain is drawn from a study of shared clonotypes between healthy human individuals. Only Caucasian adults living in Nashville, Tennessee made up the donor group. Combining CD45RO+ cells with CCR7-negative CD45RA+ TemRA cells gave CD8 memory. Assay runs were performed at deep level. Repertoires were generated with immunoSEQ multiplex PCR, while TCRdb's copy carries only in-frame clones and drops some. The data hold approximately 87,000 clones, with under 65% observed a single time. The CDR3 sequence is 11 residues long. The germline gives CDR1 SNHLY, CDR2 FYNNEI. V lost 7 bases and J lost 8, with 11 bases in between.

The sequenced material came from memory CD8+ T cells sorted from blood. Documented subset: CD45RO+ cells pooled with CCR7-negative TemRA cells. The chain links TRBV2 to TRBJ1-1; D is perhaps TRBD1 (5 bases). The clonotype was recovered from a man younger than 45 in good health. Here the CDR3 reads CASMHPGEAFF. In DNA form, the CDR3 reads TGTGCCAGCATGCACCCAGGGGAAGCTTTCTTT.